The rows below give T cell receptor beta chains drawn from one sample of a study of Graves' ophthalmopathy and Graves' hyperthyroidism. TCRdb analysed the multiplex PCR reads with MiXCR anew, one entry per CDR3 protein. The data contain roughly 60,000 distinct CDR3 sequences, roughly half of them singletons. Material: peripheral blood. The receptor source for this set is an adult woman with Graves' ophthalmopathy. Each CDR3 is given with its conserved first and last residue. A D gene is named only where the DNA matches it firmly. Size tells how often a clone was seen (once, few, many) or the class of an expanded clone, and some rows leave it out.

size	V	length	J	D	DNA	CDR3
once	TRBV7-3	15	TRBJ1-1	TRBD1	TGTGCCAGCAGCTTCACAGGGGACATGAGCATTGAAGCTTTCTTT	CASSFTGDMSIEAFF
medium-sized	TRBV7-2	15	TRBJ2-5	.	TGTGCCAGCAGCCCAATTAGTGAATGGGGAGAGACCCAGTACTTC	CASSPISEWGETQYF
many	TRBV4-3	16	TRBJ2-1	TRBD2	TGCGCCAGCAGCCAACAAGGACTAGCGGCTGAGGATGAGCAGTTCTTC	CASSQQGLAAEDEQFF
few	TRBV28	14	TRBJ1-1	.	TGTGCCAGCAGCCCCCCGGGCGGCTGGAATGAAGCTTTCTTT	CASSPPGGWNEAFF
.	TRBV4-2	13	TRBJ2-1	.	TGTGCCAGCAGCCAAGAGAGCGGGCATGAGCAGTTCTTC	CASSQESGHEQFF
.	TRBV7-2	15	TRBJ1-5	TRBD1	TGTGCCAGCAGCTTAGACAGGGGATGGGGGCAGCCCCAGCATTTT	CASSLDRGWGQPQHF
many	TRBV18	13	TRBJ2-7	.	TGTGCCAGCTCACCTCACCCGGGGGGCGGGAAGTACTTC	CASSPHPGGGKYF
.	TRBV10-3	16	TRBJ2-1	.	.	CAICSAGTSGNNEQFF
many	TRBV5-1	15	TRBJ2-3	TRBD2	TGCGCCAGCAGCTTATTAGCGGGGAGCACAGATACGCAGTATTTT	CASSLLAGSTDTQYF
many	TRBV5-1	13	TRBJ1-2	.	TGCGCCAGCAGCTATGACAGTCACTATGGCTACACCTTC	CASSYDSHYGYTF
.	TRBV29-1	10	TRBJ2-3	.	TGCAGCGTAGGAAAAGATACGCAGTATTTT	CSVGKDTQYF
.	TRBV11-3	14	TRBJ2-5	TRBD2	TGTGCCAGCACAACCTGGGGGGGGAGAGAGACCCAGTACTTC	CASTTWGGRETQYF
.	TRBV29-1	12	TRBJ2-7	.	TGCAGCGTTGATAAGGGGTGGGGCGAGCAGTACTTC	CSVDKGWGEQYF
medium-sized	TRBV7-9	13	TRBJ2-5	TRBD1	TGTGCCAGCAGCAAGACAGGGGGGGAGACCCAGTACTTC	CASSKTGGETQYF
many	TRBV7-2	17	TRBJ2-2	.	TGTGCCAGCAGCTTATTGATTGGGGGGCGCCGGGCCGGGGAGCTGTTTTTT	CASSLLIGGRRAGELFF
.	TRBV5-6	14	TRBJ2-7	.	TGTGCCAGCAGCTTGGAACAGGGCGACTACGAGCAGTACTTC	CASSLEQGDYEQYF
many	TRBV4-1	15	TRBJ2-4	TRBD1	TGCGCCAGCAGCCCCATGACAGGGACCAAAAACATTCAGTACTTC	CASSPMTGTKNIQYF
.	TRBV12-3/TRBV12-4	13	TRBJ2-3	.	TGTGCCAGCAGTACCCGGGGGACAGATACGCAGTATTTT	CASSTRGTDTQYF
medium-sized	TRBV7-9	12	TRBJ1-2	TRBD1	TGTGCCGGGGACAGGGGAGACTATGGCTACACCTTC	CAGDRGDYGYTF
once	TRBV9	17	TRBJ2-1	TRBD2	TGTGCCAGCAGCGTAGCTGGGGCGGGAGTCCCTTACAATGAGCAGTTCTTC	CASSVAGAGVPYNEQFF
many	TRBV20-1	16	TRBJ2-7	TRBD2	TGCAGTGCTAGTCGGGTAGCGGGAGGGCGTATGGACGAGCAGTACTTC	CSASRVAGGRMDEQYF
.	TRBV20-1	16	TRBJ2-1	TRBD2	TGCAGTGCTAGAGATCCCTTTGCGGGAGACTCGAATGAGCAGTTCTTC	CSARDPFAGDSNEQFF
many	TRBV24-1	16	TRBJ2-5	.	TGTGCCACCAGTGATTTGCACGCAGGCGATATAGAGACCCAGTACTTC	CATSDLHAGDIETQYF
.	TRBV20-1	14	TRBJ1-2	TRBD1	TGCAGTGCTAGAGGACAGGGACGGGACTATGGCTACACCTTC	CSARGQGRDYGYTF
.	TRBV9	15	TRBJ2-7	.	TGTGCCAGCAGCGTAGCTGGTACTGGCGTGGTTGAGCGGTACTTC	CASSVAGTGVVERYF
many	TRBV28	14	TRBJ2-7	.	TGTGCCAGCAGTTTAAGGGGCAATTCCTACGAGCAGTACTTC	CASSLRGNSYEQYF
many	TRBV4-3	16	TRBJ1-2	.	TGCGCCAGCAGCCAAGATCGAAAGGGGGGGAACTATGGCTACACCTTC	CASSQDRKGGNYGYTF
few	TRBV10-1	11	TRBJ2-5	.	TGCGCCACGGCCAGCTTGGAGACCCAGTACTTC	CATASLETQYF
.	TRBV19	17	TRBJ2-2	TRBD2	TGTGCCAGTAGTATGGGTAGCGGGAGGGCCTTGGCCGGGGAGCTGTTTTTT	CASSMGSGRALAGELFF